The 15 T cell receptor beta chains in this list originate from one sample, sequenced in a study of beta chain features in type 1 diabetes. Their recognized antigens are unknown. General study results and limits: Shorter TCRB CDR3s, moderately but significantly so, marked every one of the four CD4+ subsets in Type 1 diabetes patients.

Expressed TCRB transcripts were sequenced after all isolated RNA was converted to cDNA. Only in-frame clones appear in the TCRdb table, and some are missing; sequencing was by immunoSEQ multiplex PCR. The sample has 500,000 to 800,000 clones; 9.5% to 15% are singletons. Material: naive CD4+ T cells from blood. The receptors come from a man aged 30-40 years with type 1 diabetes.

The V and J genes are TRBV6-5 and TRBJ2-5, with 9 bases that match TRBD1. The CDR3 contains 14 residues. The junction had 4 bases not matched to a gene; V was cut back by 5 bases and J by 3 bases. Germline V gene sequence: CDR1 MNHEY, CDR2 SVGAGI. DNA of the CDR3: TGTGCCAGCAGTGTCCGGGACAGGGAAGAGACCCAGTACTTC. It encodes CASSVRDREETQYF.

This chain links TRBV30 with TRBJ1-3; D gene unclear. CDR3 length equals 14 residues. Germline V CDR1 and CDR2: GTSNPN, SVGIG (reference sequence). Trimming took off 7 bases at V and 2 bases at J, with 15 bases between the two ends. The CDR3 is CAFRKGNAGNTIYF. Written as DNA, the CDR3 is TGTGCCTTCCGAAAGGGCAATGCTGGAAACACCATATATTTT.

This clone was counted a few times. The same CDR3 can be traced to other DNA sequences in this sample. The chain recombines TRBV7-3 with TRBJ1-1; 9 bases fit TRBD1. Germline values: CDR1 SGHTA, CDR2 FQGTGA. This CDR3 is built from 13 residues. V lost 5 bases to trimming and J lost 3 bases; unmatched junction nucleotides: 1. The CDR3 loop reads CASSRQGDTEAFF. CDR3 coding DNA: TGTGCCAGCAGCCGACAGGGGGACACTGAAGCTTTCTTT.

V is TRBV6-5 and J is TRBJ2-3, with D unresolved. Germline CDR1 is MNHEY and CDR2 is SVGAGI. Trimming shortened V by 9 bases and J by 4 bases, and 14 bases separated the two germline ends. The CDR3 totals 13 residues. CDR3 residues: CASRRTFSDTQYF. CDR3 coding DNA: TGTGCCAGTCGTAGGACGTTCTCAGATACGCAGTATTTT.

V is TRBV9 and J is TRBJ1-6; 9 nucleotides agree with TRBD1. The CDR3 is 15 residues long. The germline gives CDR1 SGDLS, CDR2 YYNGEE. V shed 0 bases and J 8 bases; nucleotides not matched to a gene: 3. The CDR3 DNA is TGTGCCAGCAGCGTAGACAGGGGGCAGGATTCACCCCTCCACTTT. Protein product: CASSVDRGQDSPLHF.

This chain uses TRBV29-1 with TRBJ2-2; D remains ambiguous. CDR1 and CDR2 from the germline V gene are SQVTM and ANQGSEA. V lost 3 bases to trimming and J lost 1 base, with 9 bases between them. This CDR3 spans 14 amino acids. For the CDR3, the DNA is TGCAGCGTTGAGCCCCAGATGAACACCGGGGAGCTGTTTTTT. Its translation is CSVEPQMNTGELFF.

The sample holds a few counts of this clone. The chain combines TRBV5-1 with TRBJ1-4; D not certain. CDR1 and CDR2 from the germline V gene are SGHRS and YFSETQ. Trimming took 0 bases from V and 2 from J, leaving 11 bases between them. The CDR3 has 16 amino acids. The CDR3 reads CASSLEGSRTNEKLFF. The CDR3 bases are TGCGCCAGCAGCTTGGAGGGCTCCCGCACTAATGAAAAACTGTTTTTT.

This clone was counted only a few times. As DNA, the CDR3 is TGTGCCAGCAGCTTTGATCCAGAGCCCTTCTCCTACGAGCAGTACTTC. The encoded protein is CASSFDPEPFSYEQYF. The chain links TRBV12-1 to TRBJ2-7. TRBV12-1 is a known pseudogene. There are 16 residues in the CDR3.

V usage is TRBV9 and J usage is TRBJ2-3; TRBD2 agrees at 9 bases. V was pared by 0 bases and J by 1 base, with 3 bases of the junction left unmatched. CDR3 size: 16 residues. Per germline, CDR1 SGDLS and CDR2 YYNGEE. This CDR3 is CASSVDIAGGTDTQYF. CDR3 DNA: TGTGCCAGCAGCGTAGATATAGCGGGGGGCACAGATACGCAGTATTTT.

This clone was recorded a few times. The genes are TRBV5-1 and TRBJ2-1, with 13 bases matching TRBD2. With 4 bases clipped from V and 6 bases from J, the junction kept 10 bases outside the gene matches. The germline V gene has CDR1 SGHRS and CDR2 YFSETQ. CDR3 size: 17 residues. CDR3 bases: TGCGCCAGCAGCCCCGAGGGCGGGACTAGCGGGGCCAATGAGCAGTTCTTC. Amino acid sequence: CASSPEGGTSGANEQFF.

This clone was seen only a few times. Other DNA sequences in the sample encode the same CDR3. The rearrangement uses TRBV4-3 and TRBJ2-5; unclear D gene. CDR3 length: 13 amino acids. Germline V lookup: CDR1 LGHNA, CDR2 YSLEER. V was trimmed by 1 base and J by 5 bases, leaving 8 bases between them. CDR3 residues: CASSQGPGETQYF. The CDR3 nucleotides read TGCGCCAGCAGCCAAGGCCCTGGGGAGACCCAGTACTTC.

In the case of this clone: This sample includes further DNA sequences coding for the same CDR3. The chain couples TRBV29-1 to TRBJ1-5; possibly TRBD1 for D (5 bases). This CDR3 spans 13 amino acids. Germline CDR1 is SQVTM and CDR2 is ANQGSEA. V lost 6 bases, J lost 3 bases, and 12 bases lay in between. The chain's CDR3 is CSVLPGLNQPQHF. The DNA for the CDR3 is TGCAGCGTACTTCCGGGGCTCAATCAGCCCCAGCATTTT.

This clone was seen only a few times. The V and J genes are TRBV4-2 and TRBJ1-4, with D possibly matching TRBD1 (5 bases). CDR3 size: 15 residues. CDR1 and CDR2 (germline): LGHNA, YNFKEQ. The V and J ends lost 0 bases and 10 bases respectively, with 15 bases between them. The CDR3 loop is CASSQDHGTSGKLFF. In DNA, the CDR3 is TGTGCCAGCAGCCAAGATCACGGGACCAGCGGAAAACTGTTTTTT.

The V call is TRBV7-2, the J call TRBJ2-3; possibly TRBD2 for D (5 bases). The V end lost 3 bases, the J end lost 6 bases, and 16 bases lay between the germline ends. Germline V gene sequence: CDR1 SGHTA, CDR2 FQGNSA. The CDR3 is made up of 15 amino acids. The CDR3 protein is CASSFGLGPQDTQYF. The CDR3 DNA reads as TGTGCCAGCAGCTTCGGACTGGGCCCCCAGGATACGCAGTATTTT. Filled out from reference TRBV7-2 and TRBJ2-3, the complete variable domain reads GAGVSQSPSNKVTEKGKDVELRCDPISGHTALYWYRQSLGQGLEFLIYFQGNSAPDKSGLPSDRFSAERTGGSVSTLTIQRTQQEDSAVYLCASSFGLGPQDTQYFGPGTRLTVL.

The chain links TRBV30 to TRBJ1-5, with no clear D. The CDR3 covers 14 residues. The germline gives CDR1 GTSNPN, CDR2 SVGIG (reference sequence). V lost 1 base to trimming and J lost 1 base, with 8 bases between them. CDR3 sequence reads: CAWSAGVSNQPQHF. CDR3 nucleotides: TGTGCCTGGAGTGCTGGGGTAAGCAATCAGCCCCAGCATTTT.